This T cell receptor beta chain was obtained from a study of OX40 agonist ivuxolimab in advanced cancers. Regarding the complete study: Ivuxolimab was an agonistic, fully human IgG2 monoclonal antibody directed against OX40 (CD134), a costimulatory receptor. Intravenous ivuxolimab was administered to patients every 2 weeks at six dose levels: 0.01, 0.1, 0.3, 1.5, 3 and 10 mg/kg. Of the approximately 50 patients in dose escalation, 19 had hepatocellular carcinoma, approximately 15 had melanoma, 9 had renal cell carcinoma and 9 had head and neck cancer. A male proportion of nearly 85% and a mean age of approximately 60 years, ranging from about 20 to 80, were recorded for the dose-escalation cohort. Patients were allowed to have had prior anti-PD-1, anti-PD-L1 or anti-CTLA-4 therapy, and 40% to 45% of the dose-escalation patients had previously received checkpoint inhibitors. Three dose-escalation patients achieved partial responses, one with hepatocellular carcinoma and two with cutaneous melanoma. Peripheral TCRbeta sequencing was intended to test whether TCR sequence diversity was altered and clonal T-cell expansion was caused by ivuxolimab. The monotherapy dose-escalation portion (N of about 50 patients) of the phase I ivuxolimab trial is reported in the paper.

Here V drops 7 bases and J drops 6 bases, and the junction holds 6 bases not matched to any gene. The CDR3 goes from the cysteine to the phenylalanine over 13 residues. Only the CDR3 DNA stays, 39 bases, in frame from base 1. The germline V gene (reference sequence) gives CDR1 as SEHNR and CDR2 as FQNEAQ. Patients with a history of autoimmune disease or receiving systemic immunosuppression were excluded from the trial. Peripheral blood for TCR sequencing was collected from all dose cohorts at baseline, on cycle 4 day 1, and on cycle 7 day 1. The samples were drawn from a first-in-human, open-label, multicenter phase I dose-escalation trial of ivuxolimab. Adults with locally advanced or metastatic head and neck squamous cell, hepatocellular, melanoma or renal cell carcinoma were enrolled in the trial. Before TCR sequencing, CD4+ T cells and CD8+ T cells were sorted from peripheral blood as separate populations.

Notes on this clone: The clone's antigen remains unknown. No base-level quality is on record; no much larger clone is a single base apart.

Genomic DNA was isolated from the sorted cells so that the TCRbeta CDR3 region could be sequenced. TCRbeta CDR3 regions were sequenced using the immunoSEQ Assay. Held by TCRdb, this immuneACCESS table contains in-frame sequences only and omits some clones. Under half of the omission traces to an unresolved V gene where checked; the cause of the rest is unknown. For this sample there are 80,000 to 100,000 clones; about 90% appear just once. Roughly 0.5% of the sample belongs to the ten largest clones. General findings and caveats noted by the study authors: In the 0.1-3.0 mg/kg groups, partial responders were among the patients with the lowest normalized peripheral clonal expansion, particularly in CD8+ T cells. After ivuxolimab, expanded clones were on average more numerous among CD8+ T cells than among CD4+ T cells. The antigen specificity of the clonally expanded peripheral T cells was not determined. Low levels of normalized T-cell clonal expansion were also seen in some patients who did not respond. At doses from 0.1 to 3.0 mg/kg, clonal expansion was seen in both CD4+ and CD8+ blood T cells between baseline and week 6.

This TCR was sampled from an adult with an advanced solid tumor such as melanoma, head and neck, liver or kidney cancer. Recombination connected TRBV7-9 to TRBJ2-7; TRBD2 aligns with 10 central bases. Sequencing used CD4+ or CD8+ T cells sorted from blood, obtained in a trial of the OX40 agonist ivuxolimab. This receptor has the CDR3 CASNVLAGVEQYF. The bases are TGTGCCAGCAACGTGCTAGCGGGAGTCGAGCAGTACTTC.